These T cell receptor beta chains were read from a single sample in a study of radiotherapy plus CTLA-4 blockade in lung cancer. Data came from immunoSEQ multiplex PCR; TCRdb stores just in-frame clones and leaves some out. In the table there are 60,000 to 70,000 clones, around 80% of which are singletons. The sequenced sample was peripheral blood, obtained from a patient treated with radiotherapy plus ipilimumab. The origin of the receptors is a human donor with non-small cell lung cancer who had a complete response to radiotherapy plus ipilimumab. The CDR3 runs from the conserved cysteine through the conserved F or W. D genes are given only for firm matches. Expanded clones are given a class, and other clones once, few, many or no size at all.

>-|TRBV29-1|TRBJ1-1|-
TGCAGCGTTGACCGGGGGAATATTATGAACACTGAAGCTTTCTTT
CSVDRGNIMNTEAFF
>-|TRBV28|TRBJ1-4|-
TGTGCCAGCGGACTGGGGGGGTCAACTAATGAAAAACTGTTTTTT
CASGLGGSTNEKLFF
>-|TRBV4-1|TRBJ2-1|-
TGCGCCAGCAGCCAGGCAAGGGACGACAGGTCGCCGGGGGATGAGCAGTTCTTC
CASSQARDDRSPGDEQFF
>-|TRBV29-1|TRBJ1-4|-
TGCAGCGTTGAATTGGGTGCAACTAATGAAAAACTGTTTTTT
CSVELGATNEKLFF
>-|TRBV11-3|TRBJ1-1|-
TGTGCCAGCAGAGAGACAGGCCCGAACACTGAAGCTTTCTTT
CASRETGPNTEAFF
>-|TRBV28|TRBJ2-5|-
TGTGCCAGCAGTCTCTCGGGATCCCAAGAGACCCAGTACTTC
CASSLSGSQETQYF
>-|TRBV9|TRBJ1-3|-
TGTGCCAGCAGCGGACAGGACTCTGGAAACACCATATATTTT
CASSGQDSGNTIYF
>TRBD1|TRBV5-6|TRBJ2-7|-
TGTGCCAGCAACTTCGGACAGGGAAGCTTCTACGAGCAGTACTTC
CASNFGQGSFYEQYF
>-|TRBV18|TRBJ2-5|-
TGTGCCAGCTCTCCGGAAAGACAAGAGACCCAGTACTTC
CASSPERQETQYF
>-|TRBV7-2|TRBJ1-5|-
TGTGCCAGCAGCTTAGAGAATAGCAATCAGCCCCAGCATTTT
CASSLENSNQPQHF
>-|TRBV6-5|TRBJ2-5|-
TGTGCCAGCAGTTACTCCCAGGGGGAGACCCAGTACTTC
CASSYSQGETQYF
>-|TRBV7-9|TRBJ1-2|-
TGTGCCAGCAGCTTACAGAACTATGGCTACACCTTC
CASSLQNYGYTF
>-|TRBV5-1|TRBJ2-1|once
TGCGCCAGCACCCCCGGATTGGGTGAGCAGTTCTTC
CASTPGLGEQFF
>-|TRBV11-3|TRBJ1-2|-
TGTGCCAGCACCACCTCCACGGGAGAGGGCTCGGGCTATGGCTACACCTTC
CASTTSTGEGSGYGYTF
>TRBD1|TRBV7-7|TRBJ2-5|-
TGTGCTAGCAGCCGAGGGACAGAACAAGAGACCCAGTACTTC
CASSRGTEQETQYF
>TRBD2|TRBV10-1|TRBJ2-7|once
TGCGCCAGCAGTGAGTCGCTAGCGGGGTCCTACGAGCAGTACTTC
CASSESLAGSYEQYF
>-|TRBV9|TRBJ2-3|once
TGTGCCAGCAGAACCTCGGGCGCAGATACGCAGTATTTT
CASRTSGADTQYF
>TRBD2|TRBV13|TRBJ2-3|few
TGTGCCAGCAGCCGCGGGACTAGCGGGGACACAGATACGCAGTATTTT
CASSRGTSGDTDTQYF
>-|TRBV18|TRBJ1-5|-
TGTGCCAGCTCACCAGGCGGTAGCAATCAGCCCCAGCATTTT
CASSPGGSNQPQHF
>-|TRBV5-1|TRBJ2-5|-
TGCGCCAGCATGCTCGGGGGCGAAGAGACCCAGTACTTC
CASMLGGEETQYF
>-|TRBV10-2|TRBJ1-1|-
TGCGCCAGCACAGACCTTAGGGGGACTGAAGCTTTCTTT
CASTDLRGTEAFF
>TRBD2|TRBV7-8|TRBJ2-3|-
TGTGCCAGCAGCTTATGGACTAGCGGGAGTATCGCAGATACGCAGTATTTT
CASSLWTSGSIADTQYF
>-|TRBV30|TRBJ2-7|-
TGTGCCTGGAGTCCCGGCGAGTGGGCCTACGAGCAGTACTTC
CAWSPGEWAYEQYF
>TRBD1|TRBV28|TRBJ2-3|-
TGTGCCAGCAGCACGCTCCGGGACAGTGGCACAGATACGCAGTATTTT
CASSTLRDSGTDTQYF
>TRBD1|TRBV27|TRBJ2-7|-
TGTGCCAGCAGGTCATACAGGGGGGACTACGAGCAGTACTTC
CASRSYRGDYEQYF
>-|TRBV7-8|TRBJ1-5|-
TGTGCCAGCAGACAAGAACGGAATCAGCCCCAGCATTTT
CASRQERNQPQHF
>TRBD1|TRBV29-1|TRBJ2-2|once
TGCAGCGCCAGGACAGGTGGTCGCACCGGGGAGCTGTTTTTT
CSARTGGRTGELFF
>TRBD1|TRBV5-1|TRBJ1-1|-
TGCGCCAGCAGCTTGGCCGGGACAGGTGAAGCTTTCTTT
CASSLAGTGEAFF
>-|TRBV6-5|TRBJ1-2|-
TGTGCCAGCAGTTACGTTAGCAACTATGGCTACACCTTC
CASSYVSNYGYTF
>-|TRBV9|TRBJ2-3|-
TGTGCCAGCAGCGTAGGGGACTCTAGCACAGATACGCAGTATTTT
CASSVGDSSTDTQYF
>TRBD1|TRBV5-1|TRBJ1-1|-
TGCGCCAGCGGCGACAGGGTTCCTTTCTTT
CASGDRVPFF
>-|TRBV11-2|TRBJ2-7|-
TGTGCCAGCAGCTTAGGTAGCTCCTACGAGCAGTACTTC
CASSLGSSYEQYF